This T cell receptor (beta chain) was sequenced during a study of CD4 and CD8 cells across lung adenocarcinoma regions. TCRdb re-called the PCR reads with MiXCR, one entry per CDR3 protein. This table holds thousands of distinct CDR3 sequences, about 59% found once. Donors had localized lung adenocarcinoma, a non-small cell lung cancer. Germline V gene lookup returns CDR1 ENHRY and CDR2 SYGVKD. The length of the CDR3 is 15 residues. This clonotype appeared once. The sequenced sample was CD4+ T cells from the center of a lung tumor. This TCR was recovered from a female donor with lung adenocarcinoma. The CD4 and CD8 labels of this study may be unreliable. The chain combines TRBV10-3 with TRBJ2-3; perhaps D is TRBD1 or TRBD2 (5 bases each). CDR3 sequence: CCRRLGTLNTDTQYF. The DNA of the CDR3 is TGTTGCAGGAGACTCGGGACCCTTAACACAGATACGCAGTATTTT.